This T cell receptor (beta chain) was sequenced in a study of CD4 T cells in relation to SARS-CoV-2 and coronaviruses (dated by TCRdb to the early 2020s). For the study in its entirety: Shared crossreactive spike epitopes were mapped to their HLA restriction using patient-derived lymphoblastoid cell lines. At the level of individual TCR clonotypes, the study evaluated whether memory CD4+ T cells crossreact between the spike proteins of SARS-CoV-2 and those of common cold coronaviruses. The Adaptive Biotechnologies TCR-sequencing kit was used for samples from a few pre-COVID donors and for the naive versus memory experiments, whereas the other data were Illumina-based. A different TCR-beta assay, based on Illumina, was used to sequence expansion assays from other donors in the study. Points the paper makes about the study in general: Sequencing naive versus memory cells indicated that the assay picks up memory recall responses, not primary responses primed during culture. The study was limited by small numbers of patients and tested TCRs. No donor contributed both pre-pandemic and post-infection samples, which limited tracing the source of pre-existing responses. Significantly weaker SARS-CoV-2-driven expansion was shown by crossreactive clones than by monoreactive clones, consistent with antigenic imprinting. About 60% of donors had memory CD4+ clonotypes that crossrecognized SARS-CoV-2 and at least one common cold coronavirus spike. Crossreactivity analysis centred on spike protein, so crossreactivity against other viral proteins was not assessed.

CD4+ T cells from unexposed donors were collected before the COVID-19 pandemic (2011-2018). Naive and memory CD4+ T cells were separated from cryopreserved PBMCs by first enriching for CD4 and then performing EasySep naive CD4+ T cell enrichment. Leukapheresis product for the unexposed donors was purchased commercially. Ficoll-Paque PLUS gradient centrifugation was used to isolate PBMCs from leukapheresis product or whole blood. PBMCs were either cryopreserved at -140 degrees C or used fresh in the expansion assay. The QIAamp Micro DNA Kit was used to extract genomic DNA from the CD4+ T cells. A word on this clone: It has no known antigen specificity. Per-base qualities were not stored, and no clone one base away is much larger.

DNA from uncultured naive and memory CD4+ T cells underwent immunoSEQ TCR-beta sequencing at deep resolution. On the authors' methods: Preprocessing removed nonproductive sequences and CDR3s not starting with C, not ending with F or W, or shorter than 7 amino acids. Cultured and uncultured naive and memory CD4+ repertoires were searched for previously identified spike- and CEF-reactive CDR3s. CDR3 homology was quantified as pairwise Levenshtein distance, calculated with the stringdist R package after three terminal residues were trimmed from each end. TCRdb took this table from immuneACCESS and kept in-frame rearrangements with V and J called. Such tables lack part of the clones; where checked against another copy, unresolved V genes explain under half of the gap, and the rest is unexplained. V and J calls and clone size are given by that table; D and trimming were obtained from the DNA. The sample table holds around 70,000 clones, of which around 86% were seen once. Clones ranked in the top ten supply 1.5% to 2% of the sample.

The sample comprised memory CD4+ T cells from PBMCs. The cell subset or site label of this sample denotes: memory (non-naive) CD4+ T cells. The receptor comes from a human donor in good health.

The DNA sequence reads TGTGCCAGCAGTGAATACGGCCGGACGAACACTGAAGCTTTCTTT. It is translated as CASSEYGRTNTEAFF. The rearranged segments are TRBV6-1 and TRBJ1-1; the D gene cannot be named for sure. CDR1 and CDR2, looked up from the germline V gene, are MNHNS and SASEGT. The CDR3 measures 15 amino acids from cysteine to phenylalanine. Kept here is only the CDR3 DNA, which spans 45 bases and is read in frame from base 1. The V and J ends are trimmed by 2 bases and 1 base, leaving 11 bases between them.